This T cell receptor (beta chain) originates from a study of T cells in Graves' hyperthyroidism and ophthalmopathy. From RNA transcripts, TCR beta CDR3 regions were amplified. A set of HTBI primers served as the primers for a first-round RT-PCR of the TCR CDR3. Each CDR3 protein gets one entry after TCRdb re-called the multiplex PCR reads with MiXCR. The table lists about 610,000 distinct CDR3 sequences, roughly 14% of them singletons. This clonotype was counted only a few times. The V end was cut by 0 bases, the J end by 10 bases, with 13 bases between. Germline assignment: CDR1 SGHTA and CDR2 FQGNSA. The CDR3 is made up of 14 amino acids.

This TCR was recovered from a woman aged 40 to 50 with Graves' ophthalmopathy. The chain joins TRBV7-2 to TRBJ2-1; either TRBD1 or TRBD2 may supply D (6 bases each). The sample was blood. This chain's CDR3 is CASSLAGGLWEQFF. The CDR3 DNA is TGTGCCAGCAGCTTAGCTGGGGGGCTATGGGAGCAGTTCTTC.